Listed below are T cell receptor beta chains from one sample, sequenced in a study of blood T cell repertoires in COVID-19. Measured with immunoSEQ multiplex PCR; TCRdb has only the in-frame clones, and not every one. The sample has about 240,000 clones; roughly four fifths are singletons. The specimen was peripheral blood. These receptors all come from a woman aged 55-69 years with active or convalescent COVID-19. Each CDR3 is given with its conserved first and last residue. Each record gives: clone size, CDR3 length, J gene, V gene, D gene, CDR3 DNA, CDR3 protein. The D gene is left open where the match is weak. Size is omitted from some rows. Given values are once, few, many or a class for expanded clones.

>NA|13|TRBJ1-4|TRBV7-3|NA
TGTGCCAGCAGCTTAATCCGGAGAGGCAAACTGTTTTTT
CASSLIRRGKLFF
>NA|15|TRBJ1-4|TRBV21-1|NA
TGTGCCAGCAGCGAAAGTTGGGGGGGCCCTGAAAAACTGTTTTTT
CASSESWGGPEKLFF
>NA|16|TRBJ1-3|TRBV10-1|TRBD1
TGCGCCAGCAGTGAGTTGGGACAGGGGGCTGGAAACACCATATATTTT
CASSELGQGAGNTIYF
>few|13|TRBJ2-5|TRBV7-3|NA
TGTGCCAGCAGCCCAGGGGACCCGGAGACCCAGTACTTC
CASSPGDPETQYF
>few|17|TRBJ1-1|TRBV18|TRBD1
TGTGCCAGCTCACCATACGTCGGGACAGGGACTAACACTGAAGCTTTCTTT
CASSPYVGTGTNTEAFF
>NA|14|TRBJ1-2|TRBV24-1|NA
TGTGCCACCCCTTTGGAGCGAGGTCGTTATGGCTACACCTTC
CATPLERGRYGYTF
>NA|15|TRBJ1-6|TRBV6-5|TRBD1
TGTGCCAGCAGGCGGGACAGCTCCTATAATTCACCCCTCCACTTT
CASRRDSSYNSPLHF
>NA|12|TRBJ1-1|TRBV10-3|NA
TGTGCCACAAGGGAGGGGAACACTGAAGCTTTCTTT
CATREGNTEAFF
>NA|13|TRBJ1-2|TRBV2|NA
TGTGCCAGCAGTGAACAGGGTAACTATGGCTACACCTTC
CASSEQGNYGYTF
>few|16|TRBJ2-1|TRBV4-3|TRBD2
TGCGCCAGCAGTCCTAGCGGGGGGGTGCTAGTCAATGAGCAGTTCTTC
CASSPSGGVLVNEQFF
>NA|15|TRBJ1-6|TRBV7-6|TRBD1
TGTGCCAGCAGCGGCAGGACAGGGAATAATTCACCCCTCCACTTT
CASSGRTGNNSPLHF
>NA|15|TRBJ2-7|TRBV7-9|NA
TGTGCCAGCAGCTTAGCCCCCCAGGGGGGCTACGAGCAGTACTTC
CASSLAPQGGYEQYF
>NA|13|TRBJ2-1|TRBV24-1|NA
TGTGCCACCAGTGATTGGCAGGGCAATGAGCAGTTCTTC
CATSDWQGNEQFF
>NA|15|TRBJ2-7|TRBV10-3|TRBD2
TGTGCCATCTCCGGACTAGCGGGGGGCTCCTACGAGCAGTACTTC
CAISGLAGGSYEQYF
>NA|12|TRBJ1-1|TRBV20-1|NA
TGCAGTGCTAGTTCAGGCAACACTGAAGCTTTCTTT
CSASSGNTEAFF
>NA|13|TRBJ2-7|TRBV25-1|NA
TGTGCCAGCAGTGAGGGCAGGGGTTACGAGCAGTACTTC
CASSEGRGYEQYF
>NA|14|TRBJ1-5|TRBV23-1|NA
TGCGCCAGCAGTCAATCTCGTGTAGCGCAGCCCCAGCATTTT
CASSQSRVAQPQHF
>few|16|TRBJ2-1|TRBV5-1|NA
TGCGCCAGCAGCTTGGCCGGGGAACCTCTGGTAAATGAGCAGTTCTTC
CASSLAGEPLVNEQFF
>NA|15|TRBJ2-1|TRBV10-1|TRBD2
TGCGCCAGCAGTGAGTCGGGAGGGTCCTACAATGAGCAGTTCTTC
CASSESGGSYNEQFF
>once|15|TRBJ2-2|TRBV7-9|NA
TGTGCCAGCAGCCCCTCGAGGGCCCGCACCGGGGAGCTGTTTTTT
CASSPSRARTGELFF
>NA|14|TRBJ1-6|TRBV6-5|NA
TGTGCCAGCAGTACAGGGAGTTGGAATTCACCCCTCCACTTT
CASSTGSWNSPLHF
>NA|13|TRBJ1-5|TRBV19|NA
TGTGCCAGTAAGGCCACAGCCAATCAGCCCCAGCATTTT
CASKATANQPQHF